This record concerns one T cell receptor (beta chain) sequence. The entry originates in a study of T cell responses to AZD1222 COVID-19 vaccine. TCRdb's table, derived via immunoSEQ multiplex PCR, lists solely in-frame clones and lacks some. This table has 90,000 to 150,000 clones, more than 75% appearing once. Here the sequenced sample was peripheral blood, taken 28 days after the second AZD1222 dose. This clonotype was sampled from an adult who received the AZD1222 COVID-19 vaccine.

The CDR3 protein is CASSQDGFGTSGTDTQYF. The CDR3 nucleotides read TGCGCCAGCAGCCAAGATGGGTTCGGAACTAGCGGCACAGATACGCAGTATTTT. The rearrangement uses TRBV4-3 and TRBJ2-3; the match to TRBD2 covers 7 bases. The length of the CDR3 is 18 residues. Germline CDR1 reads LGHNA; CDR2 reads YSLEER. Trimming took 0 bases from V and 1 from J; bases not matched to a gene: 10.